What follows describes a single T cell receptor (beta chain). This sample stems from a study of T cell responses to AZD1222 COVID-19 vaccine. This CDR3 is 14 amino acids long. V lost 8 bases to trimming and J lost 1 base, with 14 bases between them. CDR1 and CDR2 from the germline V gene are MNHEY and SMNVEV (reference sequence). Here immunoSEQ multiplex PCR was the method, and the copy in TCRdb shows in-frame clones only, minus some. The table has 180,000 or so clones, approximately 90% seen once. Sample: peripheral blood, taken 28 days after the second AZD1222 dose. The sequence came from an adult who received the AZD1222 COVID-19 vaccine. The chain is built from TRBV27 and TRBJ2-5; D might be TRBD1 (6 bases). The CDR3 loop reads CASRFSGAQETQYF. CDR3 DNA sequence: TGTGCCAGCCGATTCTCAGGGGCCCAAGAGACCCAGTACTTC.